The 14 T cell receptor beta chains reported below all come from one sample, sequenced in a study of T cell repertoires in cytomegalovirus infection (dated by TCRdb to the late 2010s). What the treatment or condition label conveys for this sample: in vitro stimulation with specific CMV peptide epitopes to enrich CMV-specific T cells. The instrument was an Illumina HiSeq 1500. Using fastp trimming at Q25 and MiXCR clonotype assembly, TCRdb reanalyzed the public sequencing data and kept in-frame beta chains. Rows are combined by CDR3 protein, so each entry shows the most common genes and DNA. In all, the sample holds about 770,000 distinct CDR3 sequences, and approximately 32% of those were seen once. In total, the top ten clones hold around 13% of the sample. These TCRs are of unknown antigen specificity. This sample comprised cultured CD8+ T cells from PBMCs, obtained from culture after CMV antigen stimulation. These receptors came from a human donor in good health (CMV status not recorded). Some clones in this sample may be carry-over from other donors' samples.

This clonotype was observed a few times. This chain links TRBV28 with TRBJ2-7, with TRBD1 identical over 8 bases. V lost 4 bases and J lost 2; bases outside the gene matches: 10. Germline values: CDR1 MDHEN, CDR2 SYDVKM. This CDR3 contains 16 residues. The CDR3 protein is CASSSQTGVLPYEQYV. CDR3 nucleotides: TGTGCCAGCAGTTCTCAGACAGGGGTTCTCCCCTACGAGCAGTACGTC.

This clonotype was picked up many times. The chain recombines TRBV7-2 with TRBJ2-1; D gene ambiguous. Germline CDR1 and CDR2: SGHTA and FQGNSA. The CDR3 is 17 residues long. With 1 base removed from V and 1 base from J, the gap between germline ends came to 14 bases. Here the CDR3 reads CASSLVSALSSYNEQFF. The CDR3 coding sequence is TGTGCCAGCAGCTTAGTATCGGCCCTGAGTTCCTACAATGAGCAGTTCTTC.

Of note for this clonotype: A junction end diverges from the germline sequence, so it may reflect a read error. DNA of the CDR3: TGTGCTAGCAGCCGGGACAGGCCTAATTCACCCCTCCACTTT. It specifies CASSRDRPNSPLHF. The rearrangement links TRBV5-4 to TRBJ1-6; TRBD1 matches 8 bases. Germline V gene lookup returns CDR1 SGHNT and CDR2 YYREEE (reference sequence). This CDR3 has 14 amino acids.

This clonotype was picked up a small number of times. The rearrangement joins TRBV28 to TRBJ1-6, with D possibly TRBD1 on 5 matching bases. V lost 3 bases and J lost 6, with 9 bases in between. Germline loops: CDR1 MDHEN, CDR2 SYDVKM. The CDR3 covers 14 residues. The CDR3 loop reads CASSLYRRNSPLHF. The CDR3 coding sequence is TGTGCCAGCAGTTTGTACAGGCGTAATTCACCCCTCCACTTT. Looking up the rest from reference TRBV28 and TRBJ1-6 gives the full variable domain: DVKVTQSSRYLVKRTGEKVFLECVQDMDHENMFWYRQDPGLGLRLIYFSYDVKMKEKGDIPEGYSVSREKKERFSLILESASTNQTSMYLCASSLYRRNSPLHFGNGTRLTVT.

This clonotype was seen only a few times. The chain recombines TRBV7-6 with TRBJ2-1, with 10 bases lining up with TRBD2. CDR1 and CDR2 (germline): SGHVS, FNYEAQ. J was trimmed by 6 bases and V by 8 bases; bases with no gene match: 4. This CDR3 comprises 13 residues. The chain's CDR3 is CASGTSGVNEQFF. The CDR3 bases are TGTGCCAGCGGAACTAGCGGGGTCAATGAGCAGTTCTTC.

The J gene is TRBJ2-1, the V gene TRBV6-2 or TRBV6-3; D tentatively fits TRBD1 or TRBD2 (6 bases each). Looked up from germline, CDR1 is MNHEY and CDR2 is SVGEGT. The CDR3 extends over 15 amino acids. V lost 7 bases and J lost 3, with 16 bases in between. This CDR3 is CASIEVRGDYNEQFF. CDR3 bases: TGTGCCAGCATAGAGGTTAGGGGGGACTACAATGAGCAGTTCTTC.

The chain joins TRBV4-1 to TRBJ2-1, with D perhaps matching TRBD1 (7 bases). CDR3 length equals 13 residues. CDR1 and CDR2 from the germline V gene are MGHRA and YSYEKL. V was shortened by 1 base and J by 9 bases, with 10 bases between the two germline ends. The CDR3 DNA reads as TGCGCCAGCAGCCAAGCTCAGGGGGGTGAGCAGTTCTTC. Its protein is CASSQAQGGEQFF.

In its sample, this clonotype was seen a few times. CDR3 region: CATKGRSNQPQHF. The DNA of the CDR3 is TGTGCCACTAAGGGACGTAGCAATCAGCCCCAGCATTTT. V is TRBV27 and J is TRBJ1-5; tentatively, D is TRBD1 (5 bases). V was clipped by 10 bases and J by 0 bases, with 10 bases between them. The CDR3 covers 13 residues. Per germline, CDR1 MNHEY and CDR2 SMNVEV (reference sequence).

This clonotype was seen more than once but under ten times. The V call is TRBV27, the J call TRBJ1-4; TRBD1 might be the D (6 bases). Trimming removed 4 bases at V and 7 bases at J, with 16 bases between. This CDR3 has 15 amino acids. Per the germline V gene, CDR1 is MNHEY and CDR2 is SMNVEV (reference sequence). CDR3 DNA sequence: TGTGCCAGCAGTTCCACAGGGTGGGGGGGTGAAAAACTGTTTTTT. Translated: CASSSTGWGGEKLFF.

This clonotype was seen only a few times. The CDR3 sequence: CASSIATGYLNTEAFF. The CDR3 DNA follows: TGTGCCAGTAGTATAGCGACAGGGTATTTGAACACTGAAGCTTTCTTT. This chain joins TRBV19 and TRBJ1-1; 7 bases line up with TRBD1. The germline CDR1 and CDR2 sequences are LNHDA and SQIVND (reference sequence). There are 16 residues in the CDR3. V dropped 1 base and J dropped 0; count of bases not matched to a gene: 5.

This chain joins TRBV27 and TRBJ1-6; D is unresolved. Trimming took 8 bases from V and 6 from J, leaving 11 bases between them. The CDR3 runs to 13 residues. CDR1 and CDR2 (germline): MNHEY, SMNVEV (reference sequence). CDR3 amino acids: CASGMGSNSPLHF. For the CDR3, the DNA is TGTGCCAGCGGTATGGGATCTAATTCACCCCTCCACTTT.

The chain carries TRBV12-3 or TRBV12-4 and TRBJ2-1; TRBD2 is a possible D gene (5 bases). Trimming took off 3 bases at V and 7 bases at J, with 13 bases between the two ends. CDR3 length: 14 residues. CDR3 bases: TGTGCCAGCAGTTTCATCGGGGTGGTTAATGAGCAGTTCTTC. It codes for CASSFIGVVNEQFF.

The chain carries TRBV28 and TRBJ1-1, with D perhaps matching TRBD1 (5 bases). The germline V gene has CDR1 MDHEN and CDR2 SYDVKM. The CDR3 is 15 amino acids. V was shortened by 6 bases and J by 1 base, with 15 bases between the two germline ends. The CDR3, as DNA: TGTGCCAGCAGGGGGGTGTTGGCAGGGAACACTGAAGCTTTCTTT. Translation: CASRGVLAGNTEAFF.

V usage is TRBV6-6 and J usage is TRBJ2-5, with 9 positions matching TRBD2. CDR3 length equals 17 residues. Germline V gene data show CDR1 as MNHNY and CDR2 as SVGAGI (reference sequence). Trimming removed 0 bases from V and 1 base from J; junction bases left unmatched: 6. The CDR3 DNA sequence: TGTGCCAGCAGTTACTCGATAAAGACTAGCGGCCAAGAGACCCAGTACTTC. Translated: CASSYSIKTSGQETQYF.